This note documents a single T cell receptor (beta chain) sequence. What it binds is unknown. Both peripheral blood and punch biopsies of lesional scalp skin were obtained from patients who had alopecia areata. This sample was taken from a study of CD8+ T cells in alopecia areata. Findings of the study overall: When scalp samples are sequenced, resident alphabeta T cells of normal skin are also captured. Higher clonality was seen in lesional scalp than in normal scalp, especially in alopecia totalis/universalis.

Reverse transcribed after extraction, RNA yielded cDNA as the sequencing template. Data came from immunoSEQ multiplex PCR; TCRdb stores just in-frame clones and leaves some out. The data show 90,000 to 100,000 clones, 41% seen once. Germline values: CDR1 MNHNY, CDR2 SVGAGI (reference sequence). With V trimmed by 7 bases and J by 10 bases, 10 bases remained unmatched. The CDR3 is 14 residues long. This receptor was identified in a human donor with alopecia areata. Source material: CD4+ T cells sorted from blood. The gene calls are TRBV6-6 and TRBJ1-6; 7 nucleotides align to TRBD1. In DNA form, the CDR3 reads TGTGCCAGCACCATGGGACAGTGGGAATCACCCCTCCACTTT. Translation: CASTMGQWESPLHF.